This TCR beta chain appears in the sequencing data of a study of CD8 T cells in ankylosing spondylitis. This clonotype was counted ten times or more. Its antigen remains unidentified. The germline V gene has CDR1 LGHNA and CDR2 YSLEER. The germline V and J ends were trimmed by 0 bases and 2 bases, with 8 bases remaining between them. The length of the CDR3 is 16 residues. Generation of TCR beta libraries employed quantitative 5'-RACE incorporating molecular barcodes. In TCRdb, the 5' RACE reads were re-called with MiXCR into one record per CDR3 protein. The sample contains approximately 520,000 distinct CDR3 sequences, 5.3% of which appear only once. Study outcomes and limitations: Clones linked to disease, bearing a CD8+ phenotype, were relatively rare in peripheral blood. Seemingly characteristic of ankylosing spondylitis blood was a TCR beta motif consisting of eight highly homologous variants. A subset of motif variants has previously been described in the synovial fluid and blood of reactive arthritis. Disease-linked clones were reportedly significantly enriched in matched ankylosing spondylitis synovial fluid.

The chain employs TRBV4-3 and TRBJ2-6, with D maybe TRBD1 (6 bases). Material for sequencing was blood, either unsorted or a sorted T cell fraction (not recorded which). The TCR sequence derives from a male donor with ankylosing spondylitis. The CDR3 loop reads CASSQDQGTGANVLTF. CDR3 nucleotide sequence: TGCGCCAGCAGCCAAGACCAGGGGACTGGGGCCAACGTCCTGACTTTC.